The TCR beta chain described here comes from a study of T cells after yellow fever vaccination. Study background: When fractions had low cell numbers, they were prepared with SMART-Seq v4 Ultra Low Input. Study-wide points: Peaking faster, on day 5 versus 15, the secondary response was nonetheless weaker. Clones that expanded after primary vaccination mostly reappeared after the booster (96% CD4, roughly 87% CD8).

The length of the CDR3 is 15 residues. Making TCR cDNA involved 5'RACE template switching, which added UMIs and a universal primer site. TCRdb re-called the 5' RACE reads with MiXCR, one entry per CDR3 protein. The top ten hold roughly 15% of the sample, which has some 350,000 distinct CDR3 sequences, about 6% seen once. On this clonotype: Its target is not known.

The gene calls are TRBV21-1 and TRBJ2-3; the DNA was not compared with TRBD2, the D call given in the table. TRBV21-1 is a documented pseudogene. The sample was PBMCs, taken 5 days after the yellow fever booster vaccination. This clonotype was sampled from a man aged 25-40 years who received the YFV17D yellow fever vaccine. CDR3 DNA: TGTGCCAGCCCCAAGCAGCGGTCAAGCACAGATACGCAGTATTTT. Residues: CASPKQRSSTDTQYF.